The next 29 T cell receptor beta chains were all read from a single sample in a study of cytomegalovirus exposure and HLA in healthy donors. Clones were sequenced by immunoSEQ multiplex PCR, and TCRdb holds only the in-frame ones, with some missing. Here the sample spans 200,000 to 250,000 clones, over 75% being singletons. Specimen: PBMCs. The source is a woman under 30 in good health and CMV-seropositive.

V usage is TRBV4-1 and J usage is TRBJ2-5, with D possibly being TRBD2 (5 bases). CDR1 and CDR2 from the germline V gene are MGHRA and YSYEKL. The V gene lost 2 bases and the J gene lost 4 bases, with 11 bases spanning the gap. The CDR3 loop spans 14 amino acids. CDR3 in DNA: TGCGCCAGCAGCCAACCTGCGGGTCTAGAGACCCAGTACTTC. Translated, it gives CASSQPAGLETQYF.

The rearrangement joins TRBV7-2 to TRBJ1-4; maybe TRBD1 (5 bases). The CDR3 sequence is 15 residues long. In germline, CDR1 is SGHTA, CDR2 FQGNSA. Trimming cost V 1 base and J 11 bases, with 17 bases left between them. This CDR3 is CASSLVGDSGRKLFF. In DNA form, the CDR3 reads TGTGCCAGCAGCTTAGTGGGGGATAGCGGAAGGAAACTGTTTTTT.

This clone has just one count. CDR3 amino acids: CASSFQGANYGYTF. The CDR3 nucleotides read TGTGCCAGCAGTTTTCAGGGGGCGAACTATGGCTACACCTTC. V usage is TRBV11-2 and J usage is TRBJ1-2; 8 bases are shared with TRBD1. There are 14 residues in the CDR3. Germline V gene sequence: CDR1 SGHAT, CDR2 FQNNGV. V trimming: 6 bases; J trimming: 2 bases; junction bases outside the gene matches: 5. The full variable domain, rest sourced from reference TRBV11-2 and TRBJ1-2, is EAGVAQSPRYKIIEKRQSVAFWCNPISGHATLYWYQQILGQGPKLLIQFQNNGVVDDSQLPKDRFSAERLKGVDSTLKIQPAKLEDSAVYLCASSFQGANYGYTFGSGTRLTVV.

The chain uses TRBV28 and TRBJ1-5; no reliable D call. The length of the CDR3 is 18 residues. Germline lookup yields CDR1 MDHEN and CDR2 SYDVKM. V was shortened by 4 bases and J by 3 bases, with 22 bases between the two germline ends. CDR3 residues: CASSSPPPFAVYNQPQHF. The CDR3 coding sequence is TGTGCCAGCAGTTCCCCCCCTCCTTTCGCGGTATACAATCAGCCCCAGCATTTT.

The chain employs TRBV4-2 and TRBJ1-2, with a weak D call TRBD1 (5 bases). Trimming cost V 1 base and J 3 bases, with 15 bases left between them. This CDR3 contains 16 residues. CDR1 is LGHNA, CDR2 YNFKEQ, per germline. CDR3 in amino acids: CASSQVIRQSHYGYTF. The CDR3, as DNA: TGTGCCAGCAGCCAAGTCATAAGACAGAGCCACTATGGCTACACCTTC.

A few counts support this clone. The chain carries TRBV4-1 and TRBJ1-2; D not resolved. Germline CDR1 MGHRA, CDR2 YSYEKL. This CDR3 region has 15 residues. Trimming removed 1 base at V and 0 bases at J, with 9 bases between. The CDR3 nucleotides read TGCGCCAGCAGCCAAGGCCCATACACTAACTATGGCTACACCTTC. This codes for CASSQGPYTNYGYTF.

V gene TRBV28 combines with J gene TRBJ2-7; D possibly corresponds to TRBD1 (6 bases). Per the germline V gene, CDR1 is MDHEN and CDR2 is SYDVKM. Trimming cost V 6 bases and J 6 bases, with 21 bases left between them. This CDR3 has 15 residues. DNA of the CDR3: TGTGCCAGCAGCAGTGGGGGACACCTTTTGGCCGAGCAGTACTTC. Amino acid sequence: CASSSGGHLLAEQYF.

The chain carries TRBV28 and TRBJ2-7, with D uncertain. The germline V and J ends were trimmed by 7 bases and 4 bases, with 8 bases remaining between them. Germline V gene lookup returns CDR1 MDHEN and CDR2 SYDVKM. This CDR3 is built from 11 residues. The CDR3 loop is CASTNSYEQYF. The DNA of the CDR3 is TGTGCCAGCACTAACAGTTACGAGCAGTACTTC. The complete variable domain, with remaining parts taken from reference TRBV28 and TRBJ2-7, reads DVKVTQSSRYLVKRTGEKVFLECVQDMDHENMFWYRQDPGLGLRLIYFSYDVKMKEKGDIPEGYSVSREKKERFSLILESASTNQTSMYLCASTNSYEQYFGPGTRLTVT.

The chain carries TRBV6-5 and TRBJ2-1; D is unresolved. The CDR3 totals 11 residues. The V and J ends lost 6 bases and 5 bases respectively, with 5 bases between them. CDR1 is MNHEY, CDR2 SVGAGI, per germline. The CDR3 here is CASRSHNEQFF. The CDR3 DNA reads TGTGCCAGCAGATCTCACAATGAGCAGTTCTTC.

The chain combines TRBV9 with TRBJ1-1, with D perhaps matching TRBD1 (5 bases). CDR3 size: 13 residues. CDR1 SGDLS and CDR2 YYNGEE come from the germline V gene. The V and J ends lost 1 base and 1 base respectively, with 5 bases between them. This CDR3 reads CASSVQGNTEAFF. The CDR3 nucleotides are TGTGCCAGCAGCGTACAGGGGAACACTGAAGCTTTCTTT.

This clone was seen a handful of times. The chain couples TRBV30 to TRBJ1-1; D uncertain. The ends were cut back, 7 bases at V and 9 bases at J, with 18 bases in the middle. Germline V CDR1 and CDR2: GTSNPN, SVGIG (reference sequence). The CDR3 is 12 residues long. DNA for the CDR3: TGTGCCTCTCAGCGTTCTCAAATGAAAGCTTTCTTT. The encoded protein is CASQRSQMKAFF.

This clone was recorded only once. The genes are TRBV6-1 and TRBJ2-5; D may be TRBD2 (6 bases). From germline, CDR1 is MNHNS and CDR2 SASEGT. The CDR3 runs to 11 residues. The chain's CDR3 is CTTRFIETQYF. In DNA form, the CDR3 reads TGTACGACTAGGTTTATTGAGACCCAGTACTTC.

V gene TRBV27 combines with J gene TRBJ2-3, with a possible D match to TRBD2 (5 bases). Germline CDR1 MNHEY, CDR2 SMNVEV (reference sequence). The CDR3 runs 14 residues. V was cut by 4 bases and J by 6 bases, with 14 bases left in between. The CDR3 bases are TGTGCCAGCAGTTACTCCGGGGTCCACGATACGCAGTATTTT. It translates to CASSYSGVHDTQYF.

To note about this clone: Within the sample, other DNA sequences also encode this same CDR3. The chain carries TRBV5-1 and TRBJ2-6; D is uncertain. The germline V gene has CDR1 SGHRS and CDR2 YFSETQ. V dropped 0 bases and J dropped 2 bases, with 3 bases sitting between them. There are 14 residues in the CDR3. For the CDR3, the DNA is TGCGCCAGCAGCTTGGTCGCTGGGGCCAACGTCCTGACTTTC. Protein product: CASSLVAGANVLTF.

The V and J genes are TRBV27 and TRBJ2-7; 11 bases are shared with TRBD2. The CDR3 is 15 residues long. The V and J ends lost 5 bases and 7 bases, in that order; junction bases with no gene match: 10. Germline CDR1 is MNHEY and CDR2 is SMNVEV (reference sequence). CDR3 sequence reads: CASSQIAGGPREQYF. Written as DNA, the CDR3 is TGTGCCAGCAGTCAAATAGCGGGAGGGCCTAGAGAGCAGTACTTC.

J is TRBJ2-7 and V is TRBV7-3, with 8 bases identical to TRBD2. Germline CDR1 is SGHTA and CDR2 is FQGTGA. The V segment lost 1 base and the J segment 5 bases; nucleotides outside the gene matches: 10. The CDR3 loop spans 16 amino acids. The CDR3 region has the DNA TGTGCCAGCAGCTTAAGGGTCCGGGGGGGCGAGAACGAGCAGTACTTC. Its protein is CASSLRVRGGENEQYF.

This rearrangement joins TRBV11-3 to TRBJ2-1; a weak D match, TRBD1 (5 bases). The length of the CDR3 is 14 residues. The germline gives CDR1 SGHNT, CDR2 YENEEA. Trimming pared 8 bases from V and 8 bases from J, leaving 19 bases between. CDR3 residues: CASAMGPNEHEQFF. In nucleotides, the CDR3 is TGTGCCAGCGCTATGGGGCCTAATGAGCATGAGCAGTTCTTC.

The chain is built from TRBV28 and TRBJ2-7; perhaps TRBD1 as D (5 bases). Germline values: CDR1 MDHEN, CDR2 SYDVKM. The CDR3 is 14 residues long. Trimming took 2 bases from V and 0 from J, leaving 8 bases between them. CDR3 coding DNA: TGTGCCAGCAGTTTACAAACAGGCTCCTACGAGCAGTACTTC. Translating gives CASSLQTGSYEQYF.

The V call is TRBV6-4, the J call TRBJ2-1; 16 bases agree with TRBD2. This CDR3 contains 18 residues. Per germline, CDR1 MRHNA and CDR2 SNTAGT. Trimming at V came to 5 bases and at J to 10 bases, leaving 14 bases not matched to a gene. The chain's CDR3 is CASSHVPGLAGGLREQFF. The CDR3 bases are TGTGCCAGCAGTCACGTCCCGGGACTAGCGGGAGGGCTCCGGGAGCAGTTCTTC.

V is TRBV27 and J is TRBJ2-7, with 10 bases that match TRBD2. V gave up 6 bases and J gave up 2 bases; unmatched junction bases: 16. Germline-derived CDR1 and CDR2 are MNHEY and SMNVEV (reference sequence). This CDR3 spans 18 amino acids. The CDR3 region is CASSPAAPGLASPYEQYF. The CDR3 DNA sequence: TGTGCCAGCAGCCCAGCCGCCCCGGGACTAGCGAGCCCCTACGAGCAGTACTTC.

This sequence joins TRBV28 and TRBJ2-7, with 8 bases fitting TRBD1. CDR3 size: 14 residues. With 7 bases clipped from V and 1 base from J, the junction kept 6 bases outside the gene matches. Germline loops: CDR1 MDHEN, CDR2 SYDVKM. Here the CDR3 DNA reads TGTGCCAGCATCGGGACAGGCCTTTCCTACGAGCAGTACTTC. Amino acid sequence: CASIGTGLSYEQYF.

The chain is built from TRBV5-1 and TRBJ2-5, with 8 bases matching TRBD1. The V segment lost 4 bases and the J segment 5 bases; nucleotides outside the gene matches: 13. CDR3 length equals 16 residues. CDR1 is SGHRS and CDR2 is YFSETQ in the germline V gene. The CDR3 sequence is CASSPNRGWYRETQYF. In nucleotides, the CDR3 is TGCGCCAGCAGCCCCAACAGGGGGTGGTACCGGGAGACCCAGTACTTC.

The V gene is TRBV13, the J gene TRBJ2-3; 14 bases map to TRBD2. V lost 4 bases and J lost 1; bases outside the gene matches: 1. The CDR3 is made up of 16 amino acids. The germline V gene has CDR1 PRHDT and CDR2 FYEKMQ (reference sequence). CDR3 protein: CASSWGLAGGTDTQYF. The CDR3 region has the DNA TGTGCCAGCAGCTGGGGACTAGCGGGAGGCACAGATACGCAGTATTTT.

V usage is TRBV27 and J usage is TRBJ2-2, with 10 nucleotides matching TRBD2. Trimming removed 11 bases from V and 4 bases from J; junction bases left unmatched: 10. Germline assignment: CDR1 MNHEY and CDR2 SMNVEV (reference sequence). This CDR3 contains 15 residues. The CDR3 here is CAGVLAGAGTGELFF. DNA for the CDR3: TGTGCCGGGGTTCTAGCGGGAGCGGGCACCGGGGAGCTGTTTTTT.

This chain connects TRBV6-5 to TRBJ2-7; D uncertain. The germline gives CDR1 MNHEY, CDR2 SVGAGI. This CDR3 comprises 12 residues. V lost 6 bases and J 5 bases, leaving 11 bases between the germline ends. The chain's CDR3 is CASRHNRDEQYF. As DNA, the CDR3 is TGTGCCAGCAGACACAACCGGGACGAGCAGTACTTC.

The chain recombines TRBV7-3 with TRBJ1-4; D is ambiguous. V lost 2 bases and J 0 bases, leaving 13 bases between the germline ends. Looked up from germline, CDR1 is SGHTA and CDR2 is FQGTGA. There are 17 residues in the CDR3. The CDR3 region is CASSLVSAGATNEKLFF. The CDR3 nucleotides read TGTGCCAGCAGCTTAGTTTCGGCGGGAGCAACTAATGAAAAACTGTTTTTT.

The chain links TRBV5-1 to TRBJ1-1; D unresolved. The CDR3 sequence is 14 residues long. V lost 2 bases and J lost 2, with 10 bases in between. The V gene's germline CDR1 is SGHRS and CDR2 YFSETQ. CDR3 region: CASSFRMGNTEAFF. In DNA, the CDR3 is TGCGCCAGCAGCTTTAGAATGGGCAACACTGAAGCTTTCTTT.

The V call is TRBV27, the J call TRBJ1-1, with D possibly TRBD1 on 6 matching bases. The CDR3 totals 14 residues. The germline V gene encodes CDR1 MNHEY and CDR2 SMNVEV (reference sequence). Trimming stripped 6 bases from V and 3 bases from J, with 14 bases between. Written as DNA, the CDR3 is TGTGCCAGCAGCTTGGGACAAGGATACACTGAAGCTTTCTTT. Translated, it gives CASSLGQGYTEAFF.

This chain joins TRBV6-6 and TRBJ2-2; tentatively, D is TRBD2 (6 bases). Per germline, CDR1 MNHNY and CDR2 SVGAGI (reference sequence). V lost 4 bases and J 7 bases, leaving 10 bases between the germline ends. CDR3 length: 13 amino acids. Written as DNA, the CDR3 is TGTGCCAGCAGTTCGGGACTTAGCGGGGAGCTGTTTTTT. Translated, it gives CASSSGLSGELFF.